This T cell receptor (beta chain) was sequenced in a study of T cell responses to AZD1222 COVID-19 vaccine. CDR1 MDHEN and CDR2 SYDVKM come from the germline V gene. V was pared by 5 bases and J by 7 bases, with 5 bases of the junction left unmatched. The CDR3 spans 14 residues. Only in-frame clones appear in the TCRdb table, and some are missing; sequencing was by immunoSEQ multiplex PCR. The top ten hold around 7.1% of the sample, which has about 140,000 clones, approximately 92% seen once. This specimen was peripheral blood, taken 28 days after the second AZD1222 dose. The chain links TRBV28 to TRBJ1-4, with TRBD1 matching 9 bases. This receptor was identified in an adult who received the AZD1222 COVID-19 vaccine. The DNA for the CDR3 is TGTGCCAGCAGTGGGACAGGGTACGGTGAAAAACTGTTTTTT. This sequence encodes CASSGTGYGEKLFF.